Below are 23 T cell receptor beta chains sequenced from a single sample in a study of shared T cell receptors in the human thymus. Using immunoSEQ multiplex PCR, the repertoire was profiled, and TCRdb retains in-frame clones only, with some absent. This repertoire shows 700,000 to 750,000 clones, around 85% found once; its top ten account for around 0.0099%. The sample was also linked to a second study, of human thymus T cells.

Source material: thymocytes. These receptor sequences come from a girl in the first two years of life with a congenital heart defect.

The V gene is TRBV27, the J gene TRBJ2-2; 8 positions match TRBD2. CDR1 and CDR2 from the germline V gene are MNHEY and SMNVEV (reference sequence). CDR3 length: 17 residues. The junction had 10 bases not matched to a gene; V was cut back by 4 bases and J by 3 bases. CDR3 coding DNA: TGTGCCAGCAGTTCTTTATCGGGGGGGGCCTACACCGGGGAGCTGTTTTTT. It specifies CASSSLSGGAYTGELFF.

This chain connects TRBV7-6 to TRBJ1-1, with D unresolved. This CDR3 contains 16 residues. Germline values: CDR1 SGHVS, CDR2 FNYEAQ. Between the trimmed V and J ends, which lost 2 bases and 0 bases, there was a span of 13 bases. CDR3 region: CASSLRRELMNTEAFF. For the CDR3, the DNA is TGTGCCAGCAGCTTAAGGCGGGAGCTCATGAACACTGAAGCTTTCTTT.

The chain carries TRBV10-3 and TRBJ2-7; TRBD1 aligns across 8 bases. Per germline, CDR1 ENHRY and CDR2 SYGVKD. This CDR3 spans 15 amino acids. V shed 6 bases and J 5 bases; nucleotides not matched to a gene: 12. This chain's CDR3 is CAIREGRTGSDEQYF. The CDR3 bases are TGTGCCATCAGGGAAGGACGGACAGGGTCCGACGAGCAGTACTTC.

The chain couples TRBV6-1 to TRBJ1-3, with TRBD1 matching over 7 bases. V lost 4 bases and J lost 10; bases outside the gene matches: 25. Germline CDR1 is MNHNS and CDR2 is SASEGT. The CDR3 loop spans 19 amino acids. CDR3: CASSGQGGRGRVLERTIYF. CDR3 DNA sequence: TGTGCCAGCAGTGGCCAGGGGGGCCGTGGGCGCGTGTTGGAAAGGACCATATATTTT.

This clone appeared a few times. The genes are TRBV20-1 and TRBJ1-1; D is unresolved. The germline V and J ends were trimmed by 3 bases and 9 bases, with 8 bases remaining between them. The length of the CDR3 is 10 residues. The germline CDR1 and CDR2 sequences are DFQATT and SNEGSKA (reference sequence). This CDR3 is CSASEFQAFF. DNA for the CDR3: TGCAGTGCTAGTGAGTTCCAAGCTTTCTTT.

V and J are TRBV18 and TRBJ1-1; no clear D gene. Trimming removed 2 bases at V and 5 bases at J, with 12 bases between. CDR1 and CDR2 from the germline V gene are KGHSH and LQKENI. The CDR3 consists of 14 residues. Here the CDR3 reads CASSPTDYRTEAFF. DNA of the CDR3: TGTGCCAGCTCACCAACAGACTATAGGACTGAAGCTTTCTTT.

This rearrangement joins TRBV27 to TRBJ1-6; D is possibly TRBD1 (6 bases). This CDR3 is built from 16 residues. The V gene lost 6 bases and the J gene lost 7 bases, with 19 bases spanning the gap. CDR1 MNHEY and CDR2 SMNVEV come from the germline V gene (reference sequence). The CDR3 here is CASRKGYRAGNSPLHF. The CDR3 nucleotides read TGTGCCAGCAGAAAAGGGTACAGGGCCGGGAATTCACCCCTCCACTTT.

V gene TRBV7-2 combines with J gene TRBJ2-5; TRBD2 agrees at 8 bases. Looked up from germline, CDR1 is SGHTA and CDR2 is FQGNSA. This CDR3 is built from 17 residues. Trimming at V came to 5 bases and at J to 5 bases, leaving 16 bases not matched to a gene. CDR3 sequence reads: CASSPGGASGPHETQYF. Written as DNA, the CDR3 is TGTGCCAGCAGCCCTGGGGGGGCTAGCGGGCCCCACGAGACCCAGTACTTC.

The chain recombines TRBV19 with TRBJ1-1; the D is unclear. Trimming took off 6 bases at V and 0 bases at J, with 8 bases between the two ends. The CDR3 runs 13 residues. Germline V gene data show CDR1 as LNHDA and CDR2 as SQIVND (reference sequence). Here the CDR3 DNA reads TGTGCCAGTAGATATACAATGAACACTGAAGCTTTCTTT. It specifies CASRYTMNTEAFF.

V and J are TRBV7-2 and TRBJ1-5, with 8 bases that match TRBD1. V shed 5 bases and J 0 bases; nucleotides not matched to a gene: 6. CDR1 SGHTA and CDR2 FQGNSA come from the germline V gene. The CDR3 extends over 16 amino acids. CDR3 amino acids: CASSPGGWDSNQPQHF. The CDR3 coding sequence is TGTGCCAGCAGCCCAGGGGGCTGGGATAGCAATCAGCCCCAGCATTTT.

The rearrangement joins TRBV9 to TRBJ2-1; 10 positions match TRBD2. The V segment lost 0 bases and the J segment 9 bases; nucleotides outside the gene matches: 12. This CDR3 is built from 17 residues. Germline V gives CDR1 SGDLS, CDR2 YYNGEE. CDR3 loop: CASSVGPLTSGLPEQFF. The CDR3 bases are TGTGCCAGCAGCGTAGGCCCCCTGACTAGCGGGTTGCCTGAGCAGTTCTTC. Full variable domain (missing parts from reference TRBV9 and TRBJ2-1): DSGVTQTPKHLITATGQRVTLRCSPRSGDLSVYWYQQSLDQGLQFLIQYYNGEERAKGNILERFSAQQFPDLHSELNLSSLELGDSALYFCASSVGPLTSGLPEQFFGPGTRLTVL.

The chain has TRBV7-9 and TRBJ2-1, with D tentatively TRBD2 (5 bases). V was shortened by 1 base and J by 3 bases, with 19 bases between the two germline ends. Germline values: CDR1 SEHNR, CDR2 FQNEAQ (reference sequence). The CDR3 is made up of 18 amino acids. This chain's CDR3 is CASSLGESVLLGYNEQFF. The CDR3 coding sequence is TGTGCCAGCAGCTTAGGGGAGTCCGTCCTTTTGGGCTACAATGAGCAGTTCTTC.

The chain uses TRBV7-9 and TRBJ2-3; D not resolved. The V and J ends lost 5 bases and 3 bases respectively, with 15 bases between them. The CDR3 has 15 amino acids. From germline, CDR1 is SEHNR and CDR2 FQNEAQ (reference sequence). The CDR3 nucleotides are TGTGCCAGCAGCCGGTTTGCGTTGGTGACAGATACGCAGTATTTT. Amino acid sequence: CASSRFALVTDTQYF.

This clone was recorded once. V gene TRBV6-1 combines with J gene TRBJ1-2; a possible D gene is TRBD1 (5 bases). This CDR3 contains 13 residues. Per germline, CDR1 MNHNS and CDR2 SASEGT. The V and J ends lost 5 bases and 4 bases respectively, with 11 bases between them. The DNA of the CDR3 is TGTGCCAGCAGTACAAACGACAGCTATGGCTACACCTTC. Protein sequence: CASSTNDSYGYTF.

This sequence joins TRBV27 and TRBJ2-7; perhaps TRBD1 as D (5 bases). V was cut by 3 bases and J by 5 bases, with 8 bases left in between. Germline CDR1 is MNHEY and CDR2 is SMNVEV (reference sequence). CDR3 length: 12 residues. CDR3 residues: CASSFQGHEQYF. As DNA, the CDR3 is TGTGCCAGCAGTTTTCAGGGCCACGAGCAGTACTTC.

V gene TRBV19 combines with J gene TRBJ2-7; 8 nucleotides line up with TRBD1. This CDR3 comprises 15 residues. The ends lost 10 bases at V and 3 bases at J; junction bases unmatched: 14. The germline gives CDR1 LNHDA, CDR2 SQIVND (reference sequence). The CDR3 here is CAKDRGNDVDYEQYF. DNA for the CDR3: TGTGCCAAAGACAGGGGCAATGATGTTGACTACGAGCAGTACTTC. The variable domain in full, completed from reference TRBV19 and TRBJ2-7, reads DGGITQSPKYLFRKEGQNVTLSCEQNLNHDAMYWYRQDPGQGLRLIYYSQIVNDFQKGDIAEGYSVSREKKESFPLTVTSAQKNPTAFYLCAKDRGNDVDYEQYFGPGTRLTVT.

The V call is TRBV18, the J call TRBJ2-7, with 7 bases that match TRBD1. V was pared by 1 base and J by 7 bases, with 4 bases of the junction left unmatched. Germline lookup yields CDR1 KGHSH and CDR2 LQKENI. The CDR3 runs to 13 residues. In nucleotides, the CDR3 is TGTGCCAGCTCACCACAGGGGGCGTGGGAGCAGTACTTC. Translating gives CASSPQGAWEQYF.

There are a few counts of this clone. The chain employs TRBV28 and TRBJ1-2, with 11 bases fitting TRBD1. The germline CDR1 and CDR2 sequences are MDHEN and SYDVKM. CDR3 length equals 14 residues. With V trimmed by 7 bases and J by 2 bases, 3 bases remained unmatched. The CDR3 region has the DNA TGTGCCAGCATGGACAGGGGGCGAAACTATGGCTACACCTTC. It yields the protein CASMDRGRNYGYTF.

The chain carries TRBV14 and TRBJ2-6, with 10 bases matching TRBD1. Germline V gene sequence: CDR1 SGHDN, CDR2 FVKESK. The CDR3 totals 19 residues. The ends lost 3 bases at V and 1 base at J; junction bases unmatched: 9. The CDR3 region is CASSQSRDRGSSGANVLTF. CDR3 coding DNA: TGTGCCAGCAGCCAGTCCCGGGACAGGGGATCGTCTGGGGCCAACGTCCTGACTTTC.

This clone showed up just a few times. The V gene is TRBV6-6, the J gene TRBJ2-3; a weak D match, TRBD2 (5 bases). This CDR3 is built from 15 residues. The germline V gene has CDR1 MNHNY and CDR2 SVGAGI (reference sequence). Trimming took off 2 bases at V and 8 bases at J, with 17 bases between the two ends. The CDR3 DNA is TGTGCCAGCAGTTACACGACGCTGACCGCGGGTACGCAGTATTTT. Residues: CASSYTTLTAGTQYF.

This sequence joins TRBV14 and TRBJ2-3; TRBD2 agrees at 12 bases. V was pared by 0 bases and J by 5 bases, with 9 bases of the junction left unmatched. The germline CDR1 and CDR2 sequences are SGHDN and FVKESK. The CDR3 consists of 18 residues. The CDR3 bases are TGTGCCAGCAGCCAAGACCCTAGCGGGGGGGCGAAACGAGATACGCAGTATTTT. This encodes CASSQDPSGGAKRDTQYF.

V usage is TRBV6-5 and J usage is TRBJ2-3; tentatively, D is TRBD2 (5 bases). The germline V and J ends were trimmed by 2 bases and 4 bases, with 16 bases remaining between them. Germline CDR1 reads MNHEY; CDR2 reads SVGAGI. This CDR3 comprises 16 residues. The CDR3 loop reads CASSYKTKVRPDTQYF. CDR3 bases: TGTGCCAGCAGTTACAAGACTAAGGTTCGTCCAGATACGCAGTATTTT.

The chain joins TRBV21-1 to TRBJ1-1. TRBV21-1 is classified as a pseudogene. This CDR3 contains 14 residues. CDR3 nucleotide sequence: TGTGCCAGCAGCAAAGGTTCCGTGAACACTGAAGCTTTCTTT. Protein: CASSKGSVNTEAFF.